The table lists the clone carrying this T cell receptor beta chain with a few counts. Losses at the gene ends were 3 bases for V and 13 bases for J; bases not matched to a gene: 20. In germline, CDR1 is SNHLY, CDR2 FYNNEI. The CDR3 loop spans 17 amino acids. The sample comes from a study of tumor-infiltrating lymphocytes in oesophageal squamous cell carcinoma. TCRdb reprocessed the PCR reads via MiXCR and lists one record per CDR3 protein. The sample records around 20,000 distinct CDR3 sequences, around two fifths being singletons. Material for sequencing was esophageal tumor tissue. The sequence derives from a male donor with esophageal squamous cell carcinoma. The V call is TRBV2, the J call TRBJ2-4; 8 positions match TRBD2. The CDR3 loop is CASSDGRAFRSYNEQYF. In nucleotides, the CDR3 is TGTGCCAGCAGTGACGGGAGGGCCTTTCGATCCTACAATGAGCAGTACTTC.